This T cell receptor (beta chain) was profiled in a study of blood T cell repertoires in COVID-19. Study context: Acute and convalescent COVID-19 specimens originated in the United States, Italy and Spain. PBMCs, B-cell-depleted T cells, or T cells provided the cDNA or gDNA that made up the material.

Turning to this clone: Germline and junction disagree at one end, which may indicate a read error.

Source study methods: How many nucleated cells were present was estimated from reference gene primer amplification. Sequenced by immunoSEQ multiplex PCR; TCRdb stores in-frame clones only, minus some. That table furnishes V, J and clone size, whereas the DNA furnished D and trimming. The table records 50,000 to 75,000 clones, around 73% of them present only once. The specimen was peripheral blood. The source of this sequence is a man older than 75 with active or convalescent COVID-19.

The CDR3 DNA reads TGTGCTAGCAGCCCTCAGGGGGCCGCGAACACCGGGGAGCTGTTTTTT. This translates into CASSPQGAANTGELFF. The J gene is TRBJ2-2, the V gene TRBV7-7; 8 bases are shared with TRBD1. Germline CDR1 reads SSHAT; CDR2 reads FNYEAQ (reference sequence). The CDR3 spans 16 residues.